Below, 29 T cell receptor beta chains from the same sample are listed, as sequenced in a study of T cell responses to AZD1222 COVID-19 vaccine. The method was immunoSEQ multiplex PCR; TCRdb's version includes in-frame clones alone and lacks a portion of them. The top ten hold less than 3.5% of the sample, which has around 100,000 clones, roughly 85% seen once. The material was peripheral blood, obtained on day 0 of AZD1222 vaccination. The receptors stem from an adult in good health.

The chain carries TRBV30 and TRBJ1-1, with D uncertain. Germline values: CDR1 GTSNPN, CDR2 SVGIG (reference sequence). Trimming removed 2 bases at V and 10 bases at J, with 14 bases between. The CDR3 runs to 12 residues. The CDR3 loop reads CAWSTWAGGAFF. The CDR3 DNA sequence: TGTGCCTGGAGTACCTGGGCAGGCGGAGCTTTCTTT.

Turning to this clone: The junction differs from germline at one of its ends, possibly a read error. The chain is built from TRBV4-2 and TRBJ1-3, with D possibly being TRBD1 (5 bases). The germline CDR1 and CDR2 sequences are LGHNA and YNFKEQ. This CDR3 has 18 residues. CDR3 nucleotides: TGTGCCAGCAGCCAAGTATCCGGGACCGGCGTTCGTGGAGACACCATATATTTT. It translates to CASSQVSGTGVRGDTIYF.

The table lists this clone with a few counts. J is TRBJ2-3 and V is TRBV7-6; 7 bases map to TRBD2. Trimming removed 2 bases from V and 0 bases from J; junction bases left unmatched: 2. Germline V gives CDR1 SGHVS, CDR2 FNYEAQ. The CDR3 covers 15 residues. This CDR3 reads CASSLYSGSTDTQYF. For the CDR3, the DNA is TGTGCCAGCAGCTTATATAGCGGGAGCACAGATACGCAGTATTTT.

The rearrangement links TRBV30 to TRBJ2-2; D is unclear. The CDR3 spans 13 residues. The V gene lost 0 bases and the J gene lost 1 base, with 3 bases spanning the gap. The germline V gene has CDR1 GTSNPN and CDR2 SVGIG (reference sequence). CDR3 coding DNA: TGTGCCTGGAGTGTACGGAACACCGGGGAGCTGTTTTTT. Amino acids: CAWSVRNTGELFF.

This clone was picked up a small number of times. The chain links TRBV5-4 to TRBJ2-2; the D is unclear. V lost 0 bases and J 3 bases, leaving 3 bases between the germline ends. Germline CDR1 SGHNT, CDR2 YYREEE (reference sequence). The CDR3 sequence is 13 residues long. This chain's CDR3 is CASSLDYTGELFF. The CDR3 DNA reads TGTGCCAGCAGCTTGGACTACACCGGGGAGCTGTTTTTT.

V usage is TRBV7-2 and J usage is TRBJ1-1, with D unclear. This CDR3 region has 12 residues. V dropped 5 bases and J dropped 2 bases, with 6 bases sitting between them. The germline CDR1 and CDR2 sequences are SGHTA and FQGNSA. CDR3 sequence reads: CASSRTNTEAFF. CDR3 sequence (DNA): TGTGCCAGCAGCCGAACCAACACTGAAGCTTTCTTT. The whole variable domain, remainder taken from reference TRBV7-2 and TRBJ1-1, is GAGVSQSPSNKVTEKGKDVELRCDPISGHTALYWYRQSLGQGLEFLIYFQGNSAPDKSGLPSDRFSAERTGGSVSTLTIQRTQQEDSAVYLCASSRTNTEAFFGQGTRLTVV.

In its sample, this clone was seen once. The V and J genes are TRBV19 and TRBJ1-2; D uncertain. V lost 5 bases and J 2 bases, leaving 9 bases between the germline ends. The CDR3 runs 13 residues. Germline V gene sequence: CDR1 LNHDA, CDR2 SQIVND (reference sequence). The CDR3 loop reads CASSATLNYGYTF. Written as DNA, the CDR3 is TGTGCCAGTAGTGCGACGCTAAACTATGGCTACACCTTC.

The rearrangement links TRBV6-2 or TRBV6-3 to TRBJ1-4; no firm D call. This CDR3 has 15 amino acids. Germline CDR1 MNHEY, CDR2 SVGEGT. Deletions cut 0 bases from V and 6 bases from J, with 11 bases between. CDR3 residues: CASSYSERRYEKLFF. The DNA for the CDR3 is TGTGCCAGCAGTTACTCGGAAAGGCGTTATGAAAAACTGTTTTTT.

A few counts support this clone. The rearrangement joins TRBV5-4 to TRBJ2-7; D unclear. Trimming pared 3 bases from V and 7 bases from J, leaving 8 bases between. Per the germline V gene, CDR1 is SGHNT and CDR2 is YYREEE (reference sequence). The CDR3 runs to 11 residues. CDR3 region: CASSSMGEQYF. CDR3 nucleotides: TGTGCCAGCAGCTCCATGGGAGAGCAGTACTTC. Full variable domain (remainder filled in from reference TRBV5-4 and TRBJ2-7): ETGVTQSPTHLIKTRGQQVTLRCSSQSGHNTVSWYQQALGQGPQFIFQYYREEENGRGNFPPRFSGLQFPNYSSELNVNALELDDSALYLCASSSMGEQYFGPGTRLTVT.

The genes are TRBV9 and TRBJ2-5, with 9 bases aligning to TRBD2. This CDR3 is 15 amino acids long. CDR1 and CDR2 from the germline V gene are SGDLS and YYNGEE. J lost 4 bases, V lost 4 bases, and 8 bases had no gene match. The DNA for the CDR3 is TGTGCCAGCAGCTCGCGGGGGGGCTTAGGAGAGACCCAGTACTTC. Protein: CASSSRGGLGETQYF.

Comments on this clone: The junction departs from the called germline gene at one end, perhaps through a read error. The J gene is TRBJ2-1, the V gene TRBV5-1, with D hard to call. CDR1 SGHRS and CDR2 YFSETQ come from the germline V gene. The CDR3 covers 16 residues. The CDR3 protein is CASSFQATSSYNEQFF. DNA for the CDR3: TGTGCCAGCAGCTTCCAGGCAACGTCGTCCTACAATGAGCAGTTCTTC.

The chain uses TRBV19 and TRBJ2-4; D might be TRBD1 (6 bases). CDR1 is LNHDA, CDR2 SQIVND, per germline (reference sequence). This CDR3 is built from 11 residues. V lost 11 bases to trimming and J lost 9 bases, with 14 bases between them. CDR3 sequence (DNA): TGTGCCGCCTCAGGGGATGGCATTCAGTACTTC. Its translation: CAASGDGIQYF. The full variable domain, completed using reference TRBV19 and TRBJ2-4, is DGGITQSPKYLFRKEGQNVTLSCEQNLNHDAMYWYRQDPGQGLRLIYYSQIVNDFQKGDIAEGYSVSREKKESFPLTVTSAQKNPTAFYLCAASGDGIQYFGAGTRLSVL.

The CDR3 sequence is CASSTGLAGWLAETQYF. The CDR3 DNA sequence: TGTGCCAGTAGTACGGGACTAGCGGGATGGCTGGCGGAGACCCAGTACTTC. The rearrangement links TRBV19 to TRBJ2-5; 13 nucleotides match TRBD2. Germline V gene data show CDR1 as LNHDA and CDR2 as SQIVND (reference sequence). The ends lost 4 bases at V and 5 bases at J; junction bases unmatched: 10. CDR3 length: 17 amino acids.

This clone showed up just a few times. This rearrangement joins TRBV27 to TRBJ1-5, with TRBD1 identical over 7 bases. V lost 8 bases and J lost 1; bases outside the gene matches: 11. CDR3 size: 16 residues. CDR1 is MNHEY and CDR2 is SMNVEV in the germline V gene (reference sequence). The CDR3: CASGRGGFRSNQPQHF. Here the CDR3 DNA reads TGTGCCAGCGGACGAGGGGGCTTCCGCAGCAATCAGCCCCAGCATTTT.

The rearrangement uses TRBV7-2 and TRBJ2-7; 9 nucleotides agree with TRBD2. The CDR3 runs 16 residues. Trimming removed 2 bases from V and 4 bases from J; junction bases left unmatched: 9. CDR1 and CDR2 (germline): SGHTA, FQGNSA. The DNA of the CDR3 is TGTGCCAGCAGCTTATACGCATTAACTAGCGGGTACGAGCAGTACTTC. It yields the protein CASSLYALTSGYEQYF.

V gene TRBV5-4 combines with J gene TRBJ2-4; a weak D match, TRBD2 (6 bases). The CDR3 runs to 14 residues. CDR1 SGHNT and CDR2 YYREEE come from the germline V gene (reference sequence). V was trimmed by 7 bases and J by 6 bases, leaving 17 bases between them. The CDR3 reads CASSPAEGRNIQYF. The CDR3, as DNA: TGTGCCAGCTCCCCGGCGGAGGGGAGAAACATTCAGTACTTC.

About this clone: A read error may produce the germline difference seen at one junction end. The V and J genes are TRBV5-1 and TRBJ1-2; 8 bases fit TRBD1. The germline V gene encodes CDR1 SGHRS and CDR2 YFSETQ. CDR3 length: 14 amino acids. This CDR3 reads CASSRDRKNYGYTF. CDR3 sequence (DNA): TGTGCCAGCAGCCGGGACAGGAAGAACTATGGCTACACCTTC.

This clone turned up a few times. This chain links TRBV2 with TRBJ1-3, with no clear D. The CDR3 totals 11 residues. Germline V gene lookup returns CDR1 SNHLY and CDR2 FYNNEI. Trimming took off 3 bases at V and 14 bases at J, with 11 bases between the two ends. DNA of the CDR3: TGTGCCAGCAGTGACAGACCAATCCTATATTTT. Translation: CASSDRPILYF.

This chain connects TRBV18 to TRBJ1-1; no clear D. Germline V gives CDR1 KGHSH, CDR2 LQKENI. Trimming shortened V by 1 base and J by 7 bases, and 7 bases separated the two germline ends. CDR3 length: 12 amino acids. The CDR3: CASSPRANEAFF. The DNA of the CDR3 is TGTGCCAGCTCACCACGAGCGAATGAAGCTTTCTTT. Using reference TRBV18 and TRBJ1-1 for the parts outside the CDR3, the full variable domain is NAGVMQNPRHLVRRRGQEARLRCSPMKGHSHVYWYRQLPEEGLKFMVYLQKENIIDESGMPKERFSAEFPKEGPSILRIQQVVRGDSAAYFCASSPRANEAFFGQGTRLTVV.

DNA of the CDR3: TGTGCCAGCAGCTTAGGGCTAGCCGCGGAGACCCAGTACTTC. Residues: CASSLGLAAETQYF. The chain carries TRBV7-9 and TRBJ2-5, with a tentative D call TRBD2 (5 bases). The germline V gene encodes CDR1 SEHNR and CDR2 FQNEAQ (reference sequence). V was clipped by 1 base and J by 5 bases, with 11 bases between them. The CDR3 runs 14 residues.

This rearrangement joins TRBV3-1 (or the pseudogene TRBV3-2) to TRBJ1-1, with D perhaps matching TRBD1 (6 bases). V lost 4 bases and J 0 bases, leaving 15 bases between the germline ends. This CDR3 has 16 amino acids. Germline V gene sequence: CDR1 LGHDT, CDR2 YNNKEL (reference sequence). Here the CDR3 DNA reads TGTGCCAGCAGCCCGCAGGGACAAATCATGAACACTGAAGCTTTCTTT. It is translated as CASSPQGQIMNTEAFF.

The rearrangement links TRBV5-1 to TRBJ1-2, with 7 positions matching TRBD1. This CDR3 comprises 15 residues. The J segment lost 8 bases and the V segment lost 4 bases, leaving 14 bases of the junction unmatched. Per germline, CDR1 SGHRS and CDR2 YFSETQ. This CDR3 is CASSPAPTGFIGYTF. In DNA, the CDR3 is TGCGCCAGCAGCCCTGCCCCGACAGGGTTTATAGGCTACACCTTC.

The rearrangement links TRBV9 to TRBJ2-5; 14 positions match TRBD2. V trimming: 5 bases; J trimming: 4 bases; junction bases outside the gene matches: 16. Germline CDR1 is SGDLS and CDR2 is YYNGEE. This CDR3 region has 19 residues. The CDR3 spells CASSRAGTSGSGFRETQYF. The CDR3 coding sequence is TGTGCCAGCAGTCGAGCGGGGACTAGCGGGAGTGGTTTTCGAGAGACCCAGTACTTC.

The V and J genes are TRBV5-4 and TRBJ1-4; tentative D call: TRBD1 (5 bases). This CDR3 region has 15 residues. V lost 2 bases to trimming and J lost 7 bases, with 15 bases between them. Per germline, CDR1 SGHNT and CDR2 YYREEE (reference sequence). The CDR3 region is CASSLVGQGGEKLFF. The CDR3 DNA sequence: TGTGCCAGCAGCTTAGTCGGTCAGGGAGGTGAAAAACTGTTTTTT.

CDR3 sequence reads: CATAVREDKTEAFF. The CDR3 DNA is TGTGCCACCGCCGTGAGGGAGGATAAAACTGAAGCTTTCTTT. This chain joins TRBV10-3 and TRBJ1-1; D unclear. The CDR3 has 14 residues. CDR1 and CDR2 from the germline V gene are ENHRY and SYGVKD. V was clipped by 10 bases and J by 5 bases, with 20 bases between them.

J is TRBJ1-1 and V is TRBV2; TRBD1 agrees at 12 bases. The CDR3 loop spans 11 amino acids. J was trimmed by 9 bases and V by 10 bases; bases with no gene match: 3. Germline V gene lookup returns CDR1 SNHLY and CDR2 FYNNEI. In DNA, the CDR3 is TGTGCCACCAGGGACAGGGGGCAAGCTTTCTTT. Its protein is CATRDRGQAFF. The variable domain in full, with the rest retrieved from reference TRBV2 and TRBJ1-1, is EPEVTQTPSHQVTQMGQEVILRCVPISNHLYFYWYRQILGQKVEFLVSFYNNEISEKSEIFDDQFSVERPDGSNFTLKIRSTKLEDSAMYFCATRDRGQAFFGQGTRLTVV.

The CDR3: CASGDRGFMGGGYTF. The CDR3 DNA is TGTGCCAGTGGGGACAGGGGGTTTATGGGTGGTGGCTACACCTTC. The J gene is TRBJ1-2, the V gene TRBV19, with 11 nucleotides matching TRBD1. The V and J ends lost 8 bases and 7 bases, in that order; junction bases with no gene match: 12. Germline values: CDR1 LNHDA, CDR2 SQIVND (reference sequence). The CDR3 sequence is 15 residues long.

V gene TRBV3-1 (or the pseudogene TRBV3-2) combines with J gene TRBJ2-5, with 8 bases that match TRBD2. The CDR3 consists of 16 residues. V shed 4 bases, J shed 2 bases, and the junction held 9 bases outside the gene matches. In germline, CDR1 is LGHDT, CDR2 YNNKEL (reference sequence). The CDR3 reads CASSPRDSGVQETQYF. The CDR3 DNA reads TGTGCCAGCAGCCCCCGAGATAGCGGGGTTCAAGAGACCCAGTACTTC.

The chain carries TRBV7-2 and TRBJ2-2; D gene uncertain. Trimming took off 2 bases at V and 6 bases at J, with 10 bases between the two ends. This CDR3 has 14 amino acids. Germline values: CDR1 SGHTA, CDR2 FQGNSA. The CDR3 coding sequence is TGTGCCAGCAGCTTATCGTTTGGCCCCGGGGAGCTGTTTTTT. Translation: CASSLSFGPGELFF. The variable domain in full, completed from reference TRBV7-2 and TRBJ2-2, reads GAGVSQSPSNKVTEKGKDVELRCDPISGHTALYWYRQSLGQGLEFLIYFQGNSAPDKSGLPSDRFSAERTGGSVSTLTIQRTQQEDSAVYLCASSLSFGPGELFFGEGSRLTVL.